This T cell receptor (beta chain) was sequenced in a study of T cell responses to AZD1222 COVID-19 vaccine. Trimming removed 0 bases from V and 2 bases from J; junction bases left unmatched: 4. Looked up from germline, CDR1 is SGHDT and CDR2 is YYEEEE. The CDR3 sequence is 16 residues long. The assay was immunoSEQ multiplex PCR, and TCRdb's table has in-frame clones only and misses some. The table records 100,000 to 150,000 clones, about 90% of them present only once. The sample was peripheral blood, taken on day 0 of AZD1222 vaccination. The chain is built from TRBV5-6 and TRBJ2-3, with 9 bases aligning to TRBD2. The sequence was collected from an adult in good health. The CDR3 spells CASSLGLAGTTDTQYF. The CDR3 bases are TGTGCCAGCAGCTTGGGGCTAGCGGGGACCACAGATACGCAGTATTTT.